This T cell receptor beta chain comes out of a study of cytomegalovirus exposure and HLA in healthy donors. About this clone: Its cognate antigen is unknown.

The donors formed part of the roughly 120-subject validation cohort, distinct from the roughly 700-subject first cohort. Study results and limitations: The classifier reportedly diagnosed cytomegalovirus status with high sensitivity and specificity. The study found most TCR sequences rare, yet found some public TCRs in many donors.

The repertoire was sequenced with immunoSEQ multiplex PCR; TCRdb's copy has only in-frame clones and lacks some. This sample carries some 290,000 clones, over 75% of them seen once, and the ten largest clones take more than 0.95%. The sequencing sample was made of PBMCs. This receptor was identified in a man aged 30 to 45 in good health and CMV-seronegative.

The CDR3 sequence is CASSRLGGGVGTEAFF. CDR3 nucleotides: TGTGCCAGCAGCCGACTTGGTGGGGGCGTGGGCACTGAAGCTTTCTTT. This rearrangement joins TRBV11-2 to TRBJ1-1; maybe TRBD1 (6 bases). There are 16 residues in the CDR3. Trimming removed 5 bases from V and 4 bases from J, with 20 bases in between. In germline, CDR1 is SGHAT, CDR2 FQNNGV.